This T cell receptor beta chain was sequenced in a study of CD8+CD57+ T cells in acquired aplastic anemia listed by TCRdb under 2018. Some background on the complete study: A mean of roughly 3.2 ug of DNA, ranging from roughly 0.2 to 27.4 ug, was extracted from sorted CD4+ and CD8+ cells. For healthy donor samples, the average read count was about 10 million for CD4+ cells and 11 million to 13 million for CD8+ cells.

Genomic DNA served as template for TCR beta VDJ combination and CDR3 sequence profiling. An Illumina HiSeq 2000 was used for TCR repertoire sequencing. Per the source publication's procedure: Repertoire assessment relied on Simpson's diversity index, CDR3 size and DJ length profiles, and TRBV/TRBJ rearrangement plots. The immunodominant clone was defined as the most abundant DNA sequence in deep sequencing data. CDR3 amino acid sequences were screened for sharing across subjects and were compared with published repertoires and the VDJdb database. TCRdb took the public reads, trimmed them with fastp at Q25, ran MiXCR for clone calling and kept in-frame beta chains. Every distinct CDR3 protein forms one entry, paired with its most common genes and DNA. The V and J calls and clone size are TCRdb's, not the authors'. The sample includes about 170,000 distinct CDR3 sequences, with 63% observed a single time. 45% to 50% of the sample comes from the top ten.

TCR repertoires of sorted CD4+ and CD8+ blood T cells from severe aplastic anemia patients and healthy subjects were deep-sequenced in the study. Ficoll-Paque density gradient centrifugation was used to isolate peripheral blood mononuclear cells. Before DNA was extracted, CD4+ and CD8+ T cells were sorted using either FACS or magnetic beads. Broad study findings and their caveats: Patients and healthy controls showed no significant difference in CD8+ Simpson's diversity (P=0.060). Twenty-nine CD8+ CDR3 sequences were found in both patients and controls but appeared to be highly expressed in patients and within the immunodominant clones of the patients.

About this clonotype itself: What this receptor recognizes is not known. The sample holds no much larger clone one base away, and base qualities are not on file.

Sample: sorted CD4+, CD8+, or CD8+CD57+ T cells (not recorded which) from PBMCs. This TCR came from a human donor in good health.

CDR3 protein: CASSLGGVYTDTQYF. The DNA sequence is as follows: TGCGCCAGCAGCTTGGGAGGTGTGTACACAGATACGCAGTATTTT. The chain is assembled from TRBV5-1 and TRBJ2-3, with the D gene not clear enough to name. The junction carries 10 bases between V and J, which are trimmed by 0 bases and 2 bases respectively. The CDR3 goes from the cysteine to the phenylalanine over 15 residues. Only CDR3 DNA remains: 45 bases, in frame from the first base. Per the germline V gene, SGHRS is the CDR1 and YFSETQ is the CDR2. Where the CDR3 stops, the reference TRBV5-1 and TRBJ2-3 genes take over; the full variable domain is KAGVTQTPRYLIKTRGQQVTLSCSPISGHRSVSWYQQTPGQGLQFLFEYFSETQRNKGNFPGRFSGRQFSNSRSEMNVSTLELGDSALYLCASSLGGVYTDTQYFGPGTRLTVL.